Listed below are T cell receptor beta chains from one sample, sequenced in a study of cytomegalovirus exposure and HLA in healthy donors. Only in-frame clones appear in the TCRdb table, and some are missing; sequencing was by immunoSEQ multiplex PCR. This sample has a few hundred thousand clones, with 88% found just once. Sequenced input: PBMCs. The receptor source for this set is a woman younger than 30 in good health and CMV-seronegative. Both conserved end residues are part of each CDR3. D genes are given only for firm matches. Rows may omit the clone size; those that give it use once, few, many or a size class.

CDR3 length: 15; V gene: TRBV30; J gene: TRBJ2-1; D gene: TRBD2; clone size: NA; CDR3 protein: CAWSVGGVSMTQQFF; CDR3 DNA: TGTGCCTGGAGTGTGGGGGGGGTGAGTATGACCCAGCAGTTCTTC
CDR3 length: 14; V gene: TRBV2; J gene: TRBJ2-1; D gene: NA; clone size: NA; CDR3 protein: CASKRLSSYNEQFF; CDR3 DNA: TGTGCCAGCAAGCGGTTAAGCTCCTACAATGAGCAGTTCTTC
CDR3 length: 13; V gene: TRBV15; J gene: TRBJ1-5; D gene: NA; clone size: few; CDR3 protein: CATMGRADQPQHF; CDR3 DNA: TGTGCCACCATGGGCAGGGCGGATCAGCCCCAGCATTTT
CDR3 length: 16; V gene: TRBV2; J gene: TRBJ2-1; D gene: TRBD1; clone size: once; CDR3 protein: CASSERGTGYGLEQFF; CDR3 DNA: TGTGCCAGCAGTGAGCGAGGGACAGGGTATGGTCTAGAGCAGTTCTTC
CDR3 length: 15; V gene: TRBV7-7; J gene: TRBJ2-1; D gene: NA; clone size: NA; CDR3 protein: CASSLALASYNEQFF; CDR3 DNA: TGTGCTAGCAGCTTAGCTCTAGCGTCTTACAATGAGCAGTTCTTC
CDR3 length: 14; V gene: TRBV28; J gene: TRBJ2-1; D gene: NA; clone size: NA; CDR3 protein: CASRGLDSYNEQFF; CDR3 DNA: TGTGCCAGCAGGGGACTGGACTCCTACAATGAGCAGTTCTTC
CDR3 length: 16; V gene: TRBV27; J gene: TRBJ2-1; D gene: NA; clone size: NA; CDR3 protein: CASSSTLAGSYNEQFF; CDR3 DNA: TGTGCCAGCAGTTCCACCTTAGCTGGCTCCTACAATGAGCAGTTCTTC
CDR3 length: 12; V gene: TRBV29-1; J gene: TRBJ1-6; D gene: NA; clone size: NA; CDR3 protein: CSAATAISPLHF; CDR3 DNA: TGCAGCGCTGCGACTGCGATTTCACCCCTCCACTTT
CDR3 length: 15; V gene: TRBV11-3; J gene: TRBJ2-2; D gene: TRBD2; clone size: NA; CDR3 protein: CASSPLAGGAGELFF; CDR3 DNA: TGTGCCAGCAGCCCCCTAGCGGGAGGGGCCGGGGAGCTGTTTTTT
CDR3 length: 12; V gene: TRBV14; J gene: TRBJ2-3; D gene: NA; clone size: NA; CDR3 protein: CASTNRADTQYF; CDR3 DNA: TGTGCCAGCACCAACCGCGCAGATACGCAGTATTTT
CDR3 length: 17; V gene: TRBV10-3; J gene: TRBJ2-2; D gene: TRBD1; clone size: NA; CDR3 protein: CAISLTGHRTNTGELFF; CDR3 DNA: TGTGCCATCAGCCTGACAGGGCATAGAACGAACACCGGGGAGCTGTTTTTT
CDR3 length: 15; V gene: TRBV2; J gene: TRBJ2-3; D gene: TRBD2; clone size: NA; CDR3 protein: CASSPLAGGGDTQYF; CDR3 DNA: TGTGCCAGCAGTCCCCTAGCGGGAGGAGGAGATACGCAGTATTTT
CDR3 length: 12; V gene: TRBV6-5; J gene: TRBJ1-1; D gene: TRBD1; clone size: NA; CDR3 protein: CASSYSTGRAFF; CDR3 DNA: TGTGCCAGCAGTTACTCGACAGGGAGAGCTTTCTTT
CDR3 length: 15; V gene: TRBV5-4; J gene: TRBJ2-7; D gene: NA; clone size: once; CDR3 protein: CASSLLGADPYEQYF; CDR3 DNA: TGTGCCAGCAGCTTGCTGGGGGCGGACCCCTACGAGCAGTACTTC
CDR3 length: 13; V gene: TRBV29-1; J gene: TRBJ2-7; D gene: TRBD1; clone size: once; CDR3 protein: CSVANRGTYEQYF; CDR3 DNA: TGCAGCGTCGCAAACAGGGGGACCTACGAGCAGTACTTC
CDR3 length: 17; V gene: TRBV19; J gene: TRBJ2-2; D gene: TRBD1; clone size: NA; CDR3 protein: CASSPGWDRGETGELFF; CDR3 DNA: TGTGCCAGTAGCCCCGGCTGGGACAGGGGAGAGACCGGGGAGCTGTTTTTT
CDR3 length: 14; V gene: TRBV2; J gene: TRBJ2-2; D gene: NA; clone size: NA; CDR3 protein: CASSENAGTGELFF; CDR3 DNA: TGTGCCAGCAGTGAAAATGCCGGGACCGGGGAGCTGTTTTTT
CDR3 length: 17; V gene: TRBV27; J gene: TRBJ2-1; D gene: TRBD2; clone size: NA; CDR3 protein: CASSLSWRESSYNEQFF; CDR3 DNA: TGTGCCAGCAGTTTGTCTTGGCGGGAGAGCTCCTACAATGAGCAGTTCTTC
CDR3 length: 13; V gene: TRBV9; J gene: TRBJ2-1; D gene: NA; clone size: NA; CDR3 protein: CASSVDSYNEQFF; CDR3 DNA: TGTGCCAGCAGCGTTGACAGCTACAATGAGCAGTTCTTC
CDR3 length: 15; V gene: TRBV5-1; J gene: TRBJ2-7; D gene: TRBD2; clone size: NA; CDR3 protein: CASSLGRGSHHEQYF; CDR3 DNA: TGCGCCAGCAGCCTCGGGAGGGGTTCCCACCACGAGCAGTACTTC
CDR3 length: 14; V gene: TRBV2; J gene: TRBJ2-3; D gene: NA; clone size: NA; CDR3 protein: CASSATAMADTQYF; CDR3 DNA: TGTGCCAGCAGTGCGACAGCTATGGCAGATACGCAGTATTTT
CDR3 length: 13; V gene: TRBV11-2; J gene: TRBJ2-7; D gene: NA; clone size: NA; CDR3 protein: CASSGPSSYEQYF; CDR3 DNA: TGTGCCAGCAGTGGTCCTAGTTCCTACGAGCAGTACTTC
CDR3 length: 13; V gene: TRBV6-5; J gene: TRBJ2-5; D gene: NA; clone size: NA; CDR3 protein: CASSYSSKETQYF; CDR3 DNA: TGTGCCAGCAGTTACTCGAGTAAAGAGACCCAGTACTTC
CDR3 length: 15; V gene: TRBV11-1; J gene: TRBJ2-1; D gene: TRBD2; clone size: NA; CDR3 protein: CASSPRLAGDNEQFF; CDR3 DNA: TGTGCCAGCAGCCCTAGACTAGCGGGAGACAATGAGCAGTTCTTC
CDR3 length: 14; V gene: TRBV9; J gene: TRBJ2-7; D gene: TRBD2; clone size: NA; CDR3 protein: CASSGGLAEGEQYF; CDR3 DNA: TGTGCCAGCAGCGGGGGACTAGCGGAGGGCGAGCAGTACTTC
CDR3 length: 14; V gene: TRBV28; J gene: TRBJ1-5; D gene: TRBD1; clone size: NA; CDR3 protein: CASSPGTDNQPQHF; CDR3 DNA: TGTGCCAGCAGTCCCGGGACAGACAATCAGCCCCAGCATTTT
CDR3 length: 15; V gene: TRBV27; J gene: TRBJ1-2; D gene: NA; clone size: NA; CDR3 protein: CASSQDRIANYGYTF; CDR3 DNA: TGTGCCAGCAGCCAAGACAGAATTGCTAACTATGGCTACACCTTC
CDR3 length: 17; V gene: TRBV4-1; J gene: TRBJ2-1; D gene: TRBD2; clone size: NA; CDR3 protein: CASSQEDSGSGHNEQFF; CDR3 DNA: TGCGCCAGCAGCCAAGAAGATAGCGGGAGTGGCCACAATGAGCAGTTCTTC
CDR3 length: 16; V gene: TRBV29-1; J gene: TRBJ2-4; D gene: TRBD2; clone size: once; CDR3 protein: CSVVAGGYGAKNIQYF; CDR3 DNA: TGCAGCGTTGTTGCGGGAGGTTACGGAGCCAAAAACATTCAGTACTTC
CDR3 length: 13; V gene: TRBV11-2; J gene: TRBJ2-2; D gene: NA; clone size: NA; CDR3 protein: CASSPGGFWELFF; CDR3 DNA: TGTGCCAGCAGCCCTGGGGGGTTCTGGGAGCTGTTTTTT
CDR3 length: 16; V gene: TRBV7-6; J gene: TRBJ2-3; D gene: TRBD2; clone size: NA; CDR3 protein: CASTQGLAGAYDTQYF; CDR3 DNA: TGTGCCAGCACTCAGGGACTAGCGGGAGCTTATGATACGCAGTATTTT
CDR3 length: 13; V gene: TRBV5-1; J gene: TRBJ2-7; D gene: NA; clone size: NA; CDR3 protein: CASSPGGLGEQYF; CDR3 DNA: TGCGCCAGCAGCCCCGGAGGGTTGGGCGAGCAGTACTTC
CDR3 length: 13; V gene: TRBV28; J gene: TRBJ2-7; D gene: NA; clone size: few; CDR3 protein: CASGGGDGYEQYF; CDR3 DNA: TGTGCCAGCGGAGGGGGGGATGGCTACGAGCAGTACTTC
CDR3 length: 13; V gene: TRBV2; J gene: TRBJ1-2; D gene: NA; clone size: once; CDR3 protein: CASSEEGALGYTF; CDR3 DNA: TGTGCCAGCAGTGAGGAAGGGGCCCTAGGCTACACCTTC
CDR3 length: 18; V gene: TRBV11-2; J gene: TRBJ2-3; D gene: TRBD2; clone size: NA; CDR3 protein: CASSFGLAGGRGADTQYF; CDR3 DNA: TGTGCCAGCAGCTTCGGTCTAGCGGGAGGGCGTGGCGCAGATACGCAGTATTTT
CDR3 length: 14; V gene: TRBV5-4; J gene: TRBJ2-1; D gene: NA; clone size: NA; CDR3 protein: CASSPYGVYNEQFF; CDR3 DNA: TGTGCCAGCAGCCCTTATGGAGTTTACAATGAGCAGTTCTTC
CDR3 length: 16; V gene: TRBV28; J gene: TRBJ2-1; D gene: TRBD2; clone size: once; CDR3 protein: CASRPWVAGNYNEQFF; CDR3 DNA: TGTGCCAGCAGACCGTGGGTAGCGGGAAACTACAATGAGCAGTTCTTC
CDR3 length: 14; V gene: TRBV10-3; J gene: TRBJ1-1; D gene: TRBD1; clone size: NA; CDR3 protein: CAISGDRGFSEAFF; CDR3 DNA: TGTGCCATCAGTGGGGACAGGGGGTTTTCTGAAGCTTTCTTT
CDR3 length: 16; V gene: TRBV27; J gene: TRBJ2-2; D gene: TRBD1; clone size: once; CDR3 protein: CASSLFQGVNTGELFF; CDR3 DNA: TGTGCCAGCAGTTTATTTCAGGGGGTGAACACCGGGGAGCTGTTTTTT
CDR3 length: 14; V gene: TRBV6-5; J gene: TRBJ2-2; D gene: TRBD1; clone size: NA; CDR3 protein: CASSLTGSTGELFF; CDR3 DNA: TGTGCCAGCAGTTTGACAGGGAGCACCGGGGAGCTGTTTTTT
CDR3 length: 15; V gene: TRBV4-3; J gene: TRBJ2-2; D gene: NA; clone size: NA; CDR3 protein: CASSQDAGLYGELFF; CDR3 DNA: TGCGCCAGCAGCCAAGATGCGGGCTTGTACGGGGAGCTGTTTTTT
CDR3 length: 18; V gene: TRBV27; J gene: TRBJ1-2; D gene: NA; clone size: NA; CDR3 protein: CASSSAYRDGGFNYGYTF; CDR3 DNA: TGTGCCAGCAGTTCGGCTTACCGGGACGGGGGATTTAACTATGGCTACACCTTC
CDR3 length: 14; V gene: TRBV7-2; J gene: TRBJ1-2; D gene: TRBD1; clone size: NA; CDR3 protein: CASSTSLGDRSYTF; CDR3 DNA: TGTGCCAGCAGCACGTCGTTGGGGGACAGATCCTACACCTTC
CDR3 length: 11; V gene: TRBV12-5; J gene: TRBJ2-1; D gene: NA; clone size: NA; CDR3 protein: CASGQYNEQFF; CDR3 DNA: TGTGCTAGTGGTCAATACAATGAGCAGTTCTTC
CDR3 length: 15; V gene: TRBV28; J gene: TRBJ2-7; D gene: TRBD2; clone size: NA; CDR3 protein: CASRLAGVGNYEQYF; CDR3 DNA: TGTGCCAGCAGACTAGCGGGAGTAGGAAACTACGAGCAGTACTTC
CDR3 length: 16; V gene: TRBV2; J gene: TRBJ2-1; D gene: TRBD2; clone size: NA; CDR3 protein: CASSEHAASGHNEQFF; CDR3 DNA: TGTGCCAGCAGTGAACATGCGGCTAGCGGCCACAATGAGCAGTTCTTC
CDR3 length: 13; V gene: TRBV11-2; J gene: TRBJ1-2; D gene: TRBD1; clone size: once; CDR3 protein: CASSLDRGHGYTF; CDR3 DNA: TGTGCCAGCAGCTTAGACAGGGGGCATGGCTACACCTTC
CDR3 length: 15; V gene: TRBV6-1; J gene: TRBJ1-1; D gene: NA; clone size: NA; CDR3 protein: CASSRKGTANTEAFF; CDR3 DNA: TGTGCCAGCTCCCGGAAAGGCACAGCGAACACTGAAGCTTTCTTT
CDR3 length: 12; V gene: TRBV28; J gene: TRBJ1-4; D gene: NA; clone size: NA; CDR3 protein: CASRLPQEKLFF; CDR3 DNA: TGTGCCAGCAGACTACCTCAAGAAAAACTGTTTTTT
CDR3 length: 14; V gene: TRBV19; J gene: TRBJ1-2; D gene: TRBD1; clone size: NA; CDR3 protein: CASSIQGTGYGYTF; CDR3 DNA: TGTGCCAGTAGTATACAGGGGACAGGGTATGGCTACACCTTC
CDR3 length: 14; V gene: TRBV4-1; J gene: TRBJ2-7; D gene: TRBD1; clone size: NA; CDR3 protein: CASSQRQGESEQYF; CDR3 DNA: TGCGCCAGCAGCCAAAGACAGGGAGAAAGCGAGCAGTACTTC
CDR3 length: 15; V gene: TRBV25-1; J gene: TRBJ2-1; D gene: TRBD2; clone size: NA; CDR3 protein: CASSESGGSYNEQFF; CDR3 DNA: TGTGCCAGCAGTGAATCCGGGGGGTCCTACAATGAGCAGTTCTTC
CDR3 length: 17; V gene: TRBV28; J gene: TRBJ1-5; D gene: NA; clone size: NA; CDR3 protein: CASTRDQGSESNQPQHF; CDR3 DNA: TGTGCCAGCACCAGAGATCAGGGGAGTGAAAGCAATCAGCCCCAGCATTTT
CDR3 length: 12; V gene: TRBV25-1; J gene: TRBJ1-2; D gene: TRBD1; clone size: NA; CDR3 protein: CASGQGDYGYTF; CDR3 DNA: TGTGCCAGCGGACAGGGAGACTATGGCTACACCTTC
CDR3 length: 15; V gene: TRBV19; J gene: TRBJ1-2; D gene: TRBD1; clone size: NA; CDR3 protein: CASSIDTTGLYGYTF; CDR3 DNA: TGTGCCAGTAGTATAGATACGACAGGGCTCTATGGCTACACCTTC
CDR3 length: 15; V gene: TRBV5-1; J gene: TRBJ2-1; D gene: TRBD2; clone size: NA; CDR3 protein: CASSLVAGYNNEQFF; CDR3 DNA: TGCGCCAGCAGCTTGGTAGCGGGATATAACAATGAGCAGTTCTTC
CDR3 length: 13; V gene: TRBV7-3; J gene: TRBJ2-1; D gene: NA; clone size: NA; CDR3 protein: CASSLAVYNEQFF; CDR3 DNA: TGTGCCAGCAGCTTAGCAGTTTACAATGAGCAGTTCTTC
CDR3 length: 13; V gene: TRBV5-1; J gene: TRBJ2-5; D gene: NA; clone size: NA; CDR3 protein: CASSLVRGETQYF; CDR3 DNA: TGCGCCAGCAGCTTGGTGCGCGGGGAGACCCAGTACTTC